These 22 T cell receptor beta chains originate from one sample sequenced in a study of blood T cell repertoires in COVID-19. Assay: immunoSEQ multiplex PCR; the TCRdb copy retains only in-frame clones and omits some. The table shows tens of thousands of clones, with approximately 92% occurring only once. Sample: peripheral blood. Receptor source: a man aged 80 or over with acute or convalescent COVID-19.

This chain links TRBV9 with TRBJ1-1, with D unclear. Germline V gives CDR1 SGDLS, CDR2 YYNGEE. This CDR3 is built from 16 residues. V gave up 3 bases and J gave up 0 bases, with 15 bases separating them. Here the CDR3 DNA reads TGTGCCAGCAGCGCCCGGTTTAATCTCATGAACACTGAAGCTTTCTTT. It is translated as CASSARFNLMNTEAFF.

The genes are TRBV18 and TRBJ2-6; 7 nucleotides align to TRBD1. Trimming took 0 bases from V and 0 from J; bases not matched to a gene: 5. CDR1 and CDR2 from the germline V gene are KGHSH and LQKENI. The CDR3 is made up of 18 amino acids. CDR3 residues: CASSPPGQRLSGANVLTF. DNA of the CDR3: TGTGCCAGCTCACCACCGGGACAGAGGCTCTCTGGGGCCAACGTCCTGACTTTC. Full variable domain (remainder filled in from reference TRBV18 and TRBJ2-6): NAGVMQNPRHLVRRRGQEARLRCSPMKGHSHVYWYRQLPEEGLKFMVYLQKENIIDESGMPKERFSAEFPKEGPSILRIQQVVRGDSAAYFCASSPPGQRLSGANVLTFGAGSRLTVL.

The chain joins TRBV21-1 to TRBJ1-5. TRBV21-1 is deemed a pseudogene. The CDR3 sequence is 15 residues long. As DNA, the CDR3 is TGTGCCAGCACCACAAGGAGGCAGTCGGGTCAGCCCCAGCATTTT. Its protein is CASTTRRQSGQPQHF.

This sequence joins TRBV18 and TRBJ1-2; TRBD1 is a possible D gene (5 bases). CDR1 KGHSH and CDR2 LQKENI come from the germline V gene. The CDR3 spans 14 residues. Trimming removed 1 base at V and 4 bases at J, with 10 bases between. CDR3 sequence: CASSPQGSGYGYTF. As DNA, the CDR3 is TGTGCCAGCTCACCACAGGGGTCTGGCTATGGCTACACCTTC.

This chain uses TRBV7-8 with TRBJ2-1; D might be TRBD2 (5 bases). V lost 5 bases and J lost 1, with 15 bases in between. CDR1 SGHVS and CDR2 FQNEAQ come from the germline V gene. The CDR3 consists of 16 residues. CDR3 amino acids: CASSPRRLASYNEQFF. CDR3 DNA: TGTGCCAGCAGCCCCCGAAGGCTAGCATCCTACAATGAGCAGTTCTTC.

This clone appeared once. V gene TRBV9 combines with J gene TRBJ2-3, with a possible D match to TRBD2 (6 bases). Germline CDR1 and CDR2: SGDLS and YYNGEE. V was pared by 0 bases and J by 0 bases, with 11 bases between. The CDR3 extends over 16 amino acids. The CDR3 here is CASSVEAGSSTDTQYF. CDR3 nucleotides: TGTGCCAGCAGCGTAGAGGCGGGGAGTAGCACAGATACGCAGTATTTT.

V usage is TRBV5-4 and J usage is TRBJ1-1, with D possibly matching TRBD1 (5 bases). CDR1 SGHNT and CDR2 YYREEE come from the germline V gene (reference sequence). V dropped 7 bases and J dropped 4 bases, with 14 bases sitting between them. The CDR3 extends over 13 amino acids. The CDR3 region has the DNA TGTGCCAGCTCAAAGGAAGGGGCCACTGAAGCTTTCTTT. It yields the protein CASSKEGATEAFF. The entire variable domain, with the rest obtained from reference TRBV5-4 and TRBJ1-1, is as follows: ETGVTQSPTHLIKTRGQQVTLRCSSQSGHNTVSWYQQALGQGPQFIFQYYREEENGRGNFPPRFSGLQFPNYSSELNVNALELDDSALYLCASSKEGATEAFFGQGTRLTVV.

This rearrangement joins TRBV3-1 (or the pseudogene TRBV3-2) to TRBJ1-2; D gene ambiguous. Germline V gene lookup returns CDR1 LGHDT and CDR2 YNNKEL (reference sequence). The CDR3 extends over 15 amino acids. The germline V and J ends were trimmed by 7 bases and 1 base, with 16 bases remaining between them. CDR3 region: CASTGTQDLNYGYTF. The CDR3 DNA sequence: TGTGCCAGCACCGGTACTCAGGATCTTAACTATGGCTACACCTTC.

This chain uses TRBV10-2 with TRBJ1-1, with unresolved D. The CDR3 totals 14 residues. The V gene lost 0 bases and the J gene lost 1 base, with 6 bases spanning the gap. Germline values: CDR1 WSHSY, CDR2 SAAADI. The CDR3 region is CASSESTGNTEAFF. The CDR3 DNA sequence: TGCGCCAGCAGTGAGTCGACGGGGAACACTGAAGCTTTCTTT.

This chain connects TRBV19 to TRBJ1-2; D call uncertain. V was pared by 9 bases and J by 0 bases, with 11 bases between. The CDR3 loop spans 13 amino acids. The germline CDR1 and CDR2 sequences are LNHDA and SQIVND (reference sequence). The CDR3, as DNA: TGTGCCAGCCTAGGAGTAGCTAACTATGGCTACACCTTC. Protein: CASLGVANYGYTF.

The gene calls are TRBV5-1 and TRBJ1-1; D gene unclear. The CDR3 is made up of 14 amino acids. The ends were cut back, 7 bases at V and 1 base at J, with 14 bases in the middle. CDR1 and CDR2 (germline): SGHRS, YFSETQ. CDR3 sequence: CASAEEGRNTEAFF. The CDR3 DNA sequence: TGCGCCAGCGCGGAGGAGGGAAGGAACACTGAAGCTTTCTTT.

The V call is TRBV5-6, the J call TRBJ2-3, with 9 bases matching TRBD1. The CDR3 is made up of 15 amino acids. Germline lookup yields CDR1 SGHDT and CDR2 YYEEEE. V was pared by 4 bases and J by 4 bases, with 7 bases of the junction left unmatched. CDR3 sequence reads: CASSADRGGADTQYF. CDR3 DNA sequence: TGTGCCAGCAGCGCAGACAGGGGGGGGGCAGATACGCAGTATTTT.

The J gene is TRBJ1-6, the V gene TRBV28, with 8 bases lining up with TRBD1. Germline CDR1 is MDHEN and CDR2 is SYDVKM. The V and J ends lost 5 bases and 10 bases, in that order; junction bases with no gene match: 19. The CDR3 loop spans 18 amino acids. This chain's CDR3 is CASSPWTGTGGSGSPLHF. CDR3 in DNA: TGTGCCAGCAGTCCGTGGACAGGGACGGGTGGGAGTGGCTCACCCCTCCACTTT.

The J gene is TRBJ1-5, the V gene TRBV18; TRBD1 aligns across 9 bases. Germline V gene lookup returns CDR1 KGHSH and CDR2 LQKENI. V shed 6 bases and J 0 bases; nucleotides not matched to a gene: 15. The length of the CDR3 is 19 residues. CDR3 amino acids: CASSGREGTGIYSNQPQHF. The CDR3 nucleotides read TGTGCCAGCTCGGGTAGAGAGGGGACAGGGATTTATAGCAATCAGCCCCAGCATTTT.

On this clone itself: Other nucleotide sequences in the sample specify the same CDR3. This chain connects TRBV20-1 to TRBJ2-7; D remains unclear. Trimming stripped 3 bases from V and 5 bases from J, with 8 bases between. Per germline, CDR1 DFQATT and CDR2 SNEGSKA (reference sequence). The CDR3 extends over 11 amino acids. CDR3 DNA: TGCAGTGCTAGGAGTGGGCACGAGCAGTACTTC. Translation gives CSARSGHEQYF.

The chain employs TRBV10-3 and TRBJ1-2, with 9 bases lining up with TRBD1. Germline V lookup: CDR1 ENHRY, CDR2 SYGVKD. The CDR3 length is 12 residues. J lost 6 bases, V lost 7 bases, and 3 bases had no gene match. CDR3 nucleotides: TGTGCCATCAAAACAGGGGGCAATGGCTACACCTTC. This sequence encodes CAIKTGGNGYTF.

V usage is TRBV7-2 and J usage is TRBJ1-1, with 7 positions matching TRBD1. The CDR3 is made up of 15 amino acids. V shed 1 base, J shed 0 bases, and the junction held 2 bases outside the gene matches. CDR1 SGHTA and CDR2 FQGNSA come from the germline V gene. The chain's CDR3 is CASSLETGLNTEAFF. The CDR3 nucleotides read TGTGCCAGCAGCTTAGAGACAGGGTTGAACACTGAAGCTTTCTTT.

This sequence joins TRBV15 and TRBJ2-3, with unresolved D. The CDR3 spans 14 residues. V was cut by 0 bases and J by 2 bases, with 6 bases left in between. Germline V gene sequence: CDR1 LNHNV, CDR2 YYDKDF (reference sequence). The DNA of the CDR3 is TGTGCCACCAGCAGAGATGGCTTCACAGATACGCAGTATTTT. Amino acids: CATSRDGFTDTQYF.

The chain has TRBV18 and TRBJ2-3; 8 positions match TRBD2. Germline loops: CDR1 KGHSH, CDR2 LQKENI. Trimming took 4 bases from V and 0 from J; bases not matched to a gene: 3. The length of the CDR3 is 15 residues. The CDR3 protein is CASSLGLESTDTQYF. For the CDR3, the DNA is TGTGCCAGCTCACTGGGACTAGAGAGCACAGATACGCAGTATTTT.

This clone was observed once. The chain has TRBV11-2 and TRBJ2-1; 9 positions agree with TRBD2. Looked up from germline, CDR1 is SGHAT and CDR2 is FQNNGV. V lost 4 bases and J lost 8; bases outside the gene matches: 15. The CDR3 is 17 residues long. In DNA, the CDR3 is TGTGCCAGCAGCTCCACTCTAGCGGGAATCTTAGGGGATGAGCAGTTCTTC. It is translated as CASSSTLAGILGDEQFF. Variable domain in full (rest from reference TRBV11-2 and TRBJ2-1): EAGVAQSPRYKIIEKRQSVAFWCNPISGHATLYWYQQILGQGPKLLIQFQNNGVVDDSQLPKDRFSAERLKGVDSTLKIQPAKLEDSAVYLCASSSTLAGILGDEQFFGPGTRLTVL.

In this sample, this clone is large (0.1 to 1%). The chain carries TRBV11-2 and TRBJ2-1, with TRBD2 matching 9 bases. Per the germline V gene, CDR1 is SGHAT and CDR2 is FQNNGV. V was pared by 6 bases and J by 8 bases, with 11 bases of the junction left unmatched. This CDR3 has 15 amino acids. Here the CDR3 reads CASSSTSGFNDEQFF. The CDR3 DNA follows: TGTGCCAGCAGTTCGACTAGCGGCTTTAACGATGAGCAGTTCTTC.

This clone has only a few counts. This chain uses TRBV19 with TRBJ1-5; D not resolved. Germline V lookup: CDR1 LNHDA, CDR2 SQIVND (reference sequence). V dropped 3 bases and J dropped 0 bases, with 9 bases sitting between them. The CDR3 has 15 residues. The CDR3 sequence: CASSIAVYSNQPQHF. The CDR3 nucleotides are TGTGCCAGTAGTATTGCAGTTTATAGCAATCAGCCCCAGCATTTT. Together with reference TRBV19 and TRBJ1-5, the CDR3 gives the full variable domain: DGGITQSPKYLFRKEGQNVTLSCEQNLNHDAMYWYRQDPGQGLRLIYYSQIVNDFQKGDIAEGYSVSREKKESFPLTVTSAQKNPTAFYLCASSIAVYSNQPQHFGDGTRLSIL.